This T cell receptor (beta chain) was documented in a study of control samples from healthy donors and cancer patients. Trimming removed 2 bases from V and 0 bases from J, with 6 bases in between. CDR1 and CDR2 (germline): SGHNT, YYREEE (reference sequence). CDR3 length: 13 residues. Only in-frame clones appear in the TCRdb table, and some are missing; sequencing was by immunoSEQ multiplex PCR. The data hold about 12,000 clones, with roughly 90% observed a single time. The sample was formalin-fixed, paraffin-embedded tissue. V and J are TRBV5-4 and TRBJ2-7; D call uncertain. This receptor was identified in a male donor with melanoma. As DNA, the CDR3 is TGTGCCAGCAGCTTAGGTCACTCCTACGAGCAGTACTTC. This translates into CASSLGHSYEQYF.